This T cell receptor (beta chain) derives from a study of shared clonotypes between healthy human individuals. Naive CD8 isolation took CD45RO-negative cells positively selected for CCR7 and excluded terminally differentiated effector memory CD45RA+ cells. Recent acute infections and vaccinations were absent in the healthy HIV-negative adult donors. Measured with immunoSEQ multiplex PCR; TCRdb has only the in-frame clones, and not every one. The sample shows hundreds of thousands of clones, 95% to 96% of them seen only once. This CDR3 has 15 amino acids. Trimming left V 6 bases short and J 8 bases short, with 19 bases between. In germline, CDR1 is SGHVS, CDR2 FNYEAQ.

The TCR originated in a woman younger than 45 in good health. The sequenced sample was naive CD8+ T cells sorted from blood. V gene TRBV7-6 combines with J gene TRBJ1-4; D not resolved. The CDR3 protein is CASSPGLLSGEKLFF. CDR3 in DNA: TGTGCCAGCAGTCCGGGCCTTCTTTCTGGAGAAAAACTGTTTTTT.